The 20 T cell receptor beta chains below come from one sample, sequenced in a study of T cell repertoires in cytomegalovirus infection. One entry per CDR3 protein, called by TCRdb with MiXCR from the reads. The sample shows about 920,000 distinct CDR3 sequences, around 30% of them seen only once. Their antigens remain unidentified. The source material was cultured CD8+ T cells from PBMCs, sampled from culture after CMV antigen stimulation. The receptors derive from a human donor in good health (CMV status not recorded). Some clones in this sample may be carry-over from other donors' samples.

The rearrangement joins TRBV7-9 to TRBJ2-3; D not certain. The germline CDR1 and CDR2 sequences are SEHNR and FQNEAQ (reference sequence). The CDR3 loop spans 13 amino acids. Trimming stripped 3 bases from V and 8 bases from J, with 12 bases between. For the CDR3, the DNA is TGTGCCAGCAGCTTTGACGGTGCAGTTACGCAGTATTTT. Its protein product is CASSFDGAVTQYF.

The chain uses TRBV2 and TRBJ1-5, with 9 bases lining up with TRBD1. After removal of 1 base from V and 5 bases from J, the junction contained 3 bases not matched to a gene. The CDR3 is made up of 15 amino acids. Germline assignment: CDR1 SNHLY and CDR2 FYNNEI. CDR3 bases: TGTGCCAGCAGTGAAGTGGGACAGGGTTATCAGCCCCAGCATTTT. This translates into CASSEVGQGYQPQHF.

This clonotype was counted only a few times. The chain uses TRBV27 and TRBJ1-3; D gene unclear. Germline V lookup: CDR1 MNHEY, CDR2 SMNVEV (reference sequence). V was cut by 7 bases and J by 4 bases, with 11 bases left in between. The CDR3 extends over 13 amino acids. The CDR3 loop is CASKDSGGNTIYF. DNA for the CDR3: TGTGCCAGCAAGGACTCAGGAGGAAACACCATATATTTT.

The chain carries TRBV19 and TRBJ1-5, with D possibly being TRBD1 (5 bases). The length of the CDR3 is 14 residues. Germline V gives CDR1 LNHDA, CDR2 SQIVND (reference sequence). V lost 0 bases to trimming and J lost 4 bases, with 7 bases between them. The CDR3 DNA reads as TGTGCCAGTAGTATAGACGCAGGGAATCAGCCCCAGCATTTT. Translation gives CASSIDAGNQPQHF.

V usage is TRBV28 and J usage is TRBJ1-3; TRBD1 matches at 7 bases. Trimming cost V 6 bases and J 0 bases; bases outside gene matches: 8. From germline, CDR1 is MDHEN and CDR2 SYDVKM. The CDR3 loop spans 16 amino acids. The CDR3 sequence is CASRRGTAISGNTIYF. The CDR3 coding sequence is TGTGCCAGCAGGCGAGGGACAGCGATCTCTGGAAACACCATATATTTT.

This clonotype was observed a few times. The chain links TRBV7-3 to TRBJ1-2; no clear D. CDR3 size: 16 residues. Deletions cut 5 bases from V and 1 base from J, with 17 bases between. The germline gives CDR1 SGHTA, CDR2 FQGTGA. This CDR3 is CASSPKLTDDNYGYTF. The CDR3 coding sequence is TGTGCCAGCAGCCCCAAGTTGACGGATGATAACTATGGCTACACCTTC.

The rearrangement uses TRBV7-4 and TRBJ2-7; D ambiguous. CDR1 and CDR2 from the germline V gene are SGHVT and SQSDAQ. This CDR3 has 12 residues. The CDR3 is CASSLGSYEQCV. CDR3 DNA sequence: TGTGCCAGCAGCTTAGGATCCTACGAGCAGTGCGTC.

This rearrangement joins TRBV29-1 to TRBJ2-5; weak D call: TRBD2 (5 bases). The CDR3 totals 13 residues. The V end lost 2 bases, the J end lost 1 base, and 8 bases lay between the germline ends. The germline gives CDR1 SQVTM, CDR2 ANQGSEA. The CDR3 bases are TGCAGCGTTGAAAACGGGATCCAAGAGACCCAGTACTTC. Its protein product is CSVENGIQETQYF.

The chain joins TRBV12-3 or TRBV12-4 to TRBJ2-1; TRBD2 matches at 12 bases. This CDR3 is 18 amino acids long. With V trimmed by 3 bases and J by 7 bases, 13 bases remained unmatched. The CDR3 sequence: CASSFSLAGGRQRNEQFF. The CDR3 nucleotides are TGTGCCAGCAGTTTTTCTCTAGCGGGGGGGCGTCAAAGGAATGAGCAGTTCTTC.

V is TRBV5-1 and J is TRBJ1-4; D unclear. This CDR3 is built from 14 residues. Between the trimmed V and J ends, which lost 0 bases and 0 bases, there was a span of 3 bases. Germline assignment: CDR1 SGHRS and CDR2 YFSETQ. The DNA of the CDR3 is TGCGCCAGCAGCTTGGAGTCAACTAATGAAAAACTGTTTTTT. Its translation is CASSLESTNEKLFF.

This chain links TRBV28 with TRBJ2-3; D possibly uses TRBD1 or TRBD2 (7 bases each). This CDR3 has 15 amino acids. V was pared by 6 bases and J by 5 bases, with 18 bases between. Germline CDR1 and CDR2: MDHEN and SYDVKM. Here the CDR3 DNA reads TGTGCCAGCAGCCCCAGCGGGGCAGGGGGAGATACGCAGTATTTT. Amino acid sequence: CASSPSGAGGDTQYF.

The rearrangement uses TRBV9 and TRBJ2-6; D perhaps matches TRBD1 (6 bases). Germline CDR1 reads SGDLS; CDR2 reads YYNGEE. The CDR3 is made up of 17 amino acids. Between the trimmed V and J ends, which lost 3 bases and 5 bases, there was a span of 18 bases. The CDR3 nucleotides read TGTGCCAGCAGCGCAGAGGACAGACTAAATTGGGCCAACGTCCTGACTTTC. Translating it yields CASSAEDRLNWANVLTF.

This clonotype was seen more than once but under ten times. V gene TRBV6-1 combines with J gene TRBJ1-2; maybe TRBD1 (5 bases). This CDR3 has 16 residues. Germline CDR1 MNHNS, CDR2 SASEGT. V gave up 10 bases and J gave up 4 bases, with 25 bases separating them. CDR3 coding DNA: TGTGCCACCCCCGCCGGGACTGGCTTAATGTTCTATGGCTACACCTTC. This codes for CATPAGTGLMFYGYTF.

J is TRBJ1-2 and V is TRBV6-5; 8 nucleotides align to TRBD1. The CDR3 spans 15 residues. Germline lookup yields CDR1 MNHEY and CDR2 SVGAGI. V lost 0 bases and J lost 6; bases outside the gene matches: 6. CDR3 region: CASSYSATGGNGYTF. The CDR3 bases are TGTGCCAGCAGTTACTCAGCCACAGGGGGGAATGGCTACACCTTC.

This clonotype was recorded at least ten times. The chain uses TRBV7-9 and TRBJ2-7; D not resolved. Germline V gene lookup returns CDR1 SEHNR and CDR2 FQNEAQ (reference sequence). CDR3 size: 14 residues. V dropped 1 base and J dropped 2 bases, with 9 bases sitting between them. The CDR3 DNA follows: TGTGCCAGCAGCTTAGATGGCAGAACCTACGAGCAGTACTTC. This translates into CASSLDGRTYEQYF.

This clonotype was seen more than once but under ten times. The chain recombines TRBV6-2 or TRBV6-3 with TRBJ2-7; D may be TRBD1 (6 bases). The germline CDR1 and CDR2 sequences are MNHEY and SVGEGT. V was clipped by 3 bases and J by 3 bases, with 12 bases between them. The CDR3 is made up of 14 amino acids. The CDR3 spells CASSYQGTYYEQYV. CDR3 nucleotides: TGTGCCAGCAGTTATCAGGGGACCTACTACGAGCAGTACGTC.

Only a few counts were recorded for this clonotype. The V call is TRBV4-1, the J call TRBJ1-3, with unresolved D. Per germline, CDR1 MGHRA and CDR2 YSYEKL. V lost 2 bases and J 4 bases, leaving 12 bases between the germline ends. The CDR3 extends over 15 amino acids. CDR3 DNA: TGCGCCAGCAGCCAATGGGGTGCCGAAGGAAACACCATATATTTT. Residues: CASSQWGAEGNTIYF.

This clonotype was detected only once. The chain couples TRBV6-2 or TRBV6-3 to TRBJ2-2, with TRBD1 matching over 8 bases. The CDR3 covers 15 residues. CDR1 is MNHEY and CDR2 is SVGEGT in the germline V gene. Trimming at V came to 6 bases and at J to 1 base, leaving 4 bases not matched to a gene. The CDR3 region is CASSRQGKNTGELFF. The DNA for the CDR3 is TGTGCCAGCAGCCGACAGGGGAAGAACACCGGGGAGCTGTTTTTT.

CDR3 sequence reads: CASSSTPGGNQPQHF. CDR3 nucleotide sequence: TGTGCCAGCAGTTCCACACCAGGGGGCAATCAGCCCCAGCATTTT. The chain carries TRBV27 and TRBJ1-5, with a possible D match to TRBD1 (6 bases). The CDR3 runs to 15 residues. Germline CDR1 reads MNHEY; CDR2 reads SMNVEV (reference sequence). Trimming cost V 4 bases and J 2 bases, with 12 bases left between them.

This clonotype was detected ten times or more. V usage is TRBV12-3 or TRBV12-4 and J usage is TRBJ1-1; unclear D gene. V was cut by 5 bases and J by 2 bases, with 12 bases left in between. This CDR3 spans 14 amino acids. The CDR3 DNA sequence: TGTGCCAGCAGTCCGTTCCAGGTAAACACTGAAGCTTTCTTT. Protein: CASSPFQVNTEAFF.